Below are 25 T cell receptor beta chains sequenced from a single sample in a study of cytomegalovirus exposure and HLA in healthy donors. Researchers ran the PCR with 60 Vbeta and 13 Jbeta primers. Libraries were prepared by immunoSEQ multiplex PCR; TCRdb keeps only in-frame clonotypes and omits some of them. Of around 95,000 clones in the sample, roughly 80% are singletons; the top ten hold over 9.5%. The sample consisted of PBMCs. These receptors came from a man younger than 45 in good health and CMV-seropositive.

CDR3 in amino acids: CATSHGGAWDTQYF. CDR3 nucleotides: TGTGCCACCAGTCACGGGGGGGCCTGGGATACGCAGTATTTT. The chain combines TRBV15 with TRBJ2-3; TRBD2 matches 8 bases. Losses at the gene ends were 6 bases for V and 6 bases for J; bases not matched to a gene: 8. Per the germline V gene, CDR1 is LNHNV and CDR2 is YYDKDF (reference sequence). This CDR3 has 14 amino acids. The variable domain in full, with the rest retrieved from reference TRBV15 and TRBJ2-3, is DAMVIQNPRYQVTQFGKPVTLSCSQTLNHNVMYWYQQKSSQAPKLLFHYYDKDFNNEADTPDNFQSRRPNTSFCFLDIRSPGLGDTAMYLCATSHGGAWDTQYFGPGTRLTVL.

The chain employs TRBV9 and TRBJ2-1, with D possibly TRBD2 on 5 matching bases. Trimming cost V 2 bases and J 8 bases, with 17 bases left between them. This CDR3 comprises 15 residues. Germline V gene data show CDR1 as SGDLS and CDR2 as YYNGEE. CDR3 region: CASSVTSVSLHEQFF. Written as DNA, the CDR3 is TGTGCCAGCAGCGTTACTAGTGTCAGCTTGCATGAGCAGTTCTTC.

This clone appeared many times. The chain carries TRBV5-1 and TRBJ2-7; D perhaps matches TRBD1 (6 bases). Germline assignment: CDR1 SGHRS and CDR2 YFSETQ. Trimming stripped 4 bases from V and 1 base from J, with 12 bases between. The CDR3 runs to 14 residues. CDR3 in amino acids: CASSRDNWSYEQYF. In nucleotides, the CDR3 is TGCGCCAGCAGCAGGGACAACTGGTCCTACGAGCAGTACTTC.

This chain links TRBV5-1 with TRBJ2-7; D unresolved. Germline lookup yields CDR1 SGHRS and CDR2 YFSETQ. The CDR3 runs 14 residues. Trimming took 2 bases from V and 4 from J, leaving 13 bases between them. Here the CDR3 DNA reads TGCGCCAGCAGCTTTTCGCCGAGTTGGTACGAGCAGTACTTC. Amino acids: CASSFSPSWYEQYF. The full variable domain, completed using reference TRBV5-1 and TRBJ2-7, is KAGVTQTPRYLIKTRGQQVTLSCSPISGHRSVSWYQQTPGQGLQFLFEYFSETQRNKGNFPGRFSGRQFSNSRSEMNVSTLELGDSALYLCASSFSPSWYEQYFGPGTRLTVT.

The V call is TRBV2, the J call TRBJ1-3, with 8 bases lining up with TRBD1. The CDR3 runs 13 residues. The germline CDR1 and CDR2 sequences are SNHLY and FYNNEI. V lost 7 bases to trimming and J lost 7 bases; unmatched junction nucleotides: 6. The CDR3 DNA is TGTGCCAGCAAGGGCCAGGGGGCGAACACCATATATTTT. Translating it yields CASKGQGANTIYF. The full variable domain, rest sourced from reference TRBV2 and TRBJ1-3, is EPEVTQTPSHQVTQMGQEVILRCVPISNHLYFYWYRQILGQKVEFLVSFYNNEISEKSEIFDDQFSVERPDGSNFTLKIRSTKLEDSAMYFCASKGQGANTIYFGEGSWLTVV.

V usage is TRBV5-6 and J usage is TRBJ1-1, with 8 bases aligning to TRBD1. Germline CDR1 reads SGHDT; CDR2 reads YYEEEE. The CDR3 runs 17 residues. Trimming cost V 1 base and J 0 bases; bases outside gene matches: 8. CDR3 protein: CASSLHRQGTVNTEAFF. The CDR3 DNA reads TGTGCCAGCAGCTTGCACCGACAGGGGACGGTGAACACTGAAGCTTTCTTT.

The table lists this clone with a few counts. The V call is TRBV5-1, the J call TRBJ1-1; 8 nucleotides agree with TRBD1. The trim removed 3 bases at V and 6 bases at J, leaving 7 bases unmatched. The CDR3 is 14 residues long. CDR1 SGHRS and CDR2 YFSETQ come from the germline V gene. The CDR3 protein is CASSSDREGSEAFF. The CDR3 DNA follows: TGCGCCAGCAGCTCGGACAGGGAGGGGTCTGAAGCTTTCTTT.

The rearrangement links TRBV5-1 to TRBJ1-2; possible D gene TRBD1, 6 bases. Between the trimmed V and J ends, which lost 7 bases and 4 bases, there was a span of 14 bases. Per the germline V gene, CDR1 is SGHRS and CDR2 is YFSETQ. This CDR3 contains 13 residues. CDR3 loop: CASGGQPLYGYTF. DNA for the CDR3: TGCGCCAGCGGCGGACAGCCACTCTATGGCTACACCTTC.

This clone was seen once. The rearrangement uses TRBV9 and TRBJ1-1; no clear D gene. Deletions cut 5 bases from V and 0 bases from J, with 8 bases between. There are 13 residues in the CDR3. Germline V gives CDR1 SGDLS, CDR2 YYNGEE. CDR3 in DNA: TGTGCCAGCAGTAGAGGGTTGAACACTGAAGCTTTCTTT. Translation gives CASSRGLNTEAFF.

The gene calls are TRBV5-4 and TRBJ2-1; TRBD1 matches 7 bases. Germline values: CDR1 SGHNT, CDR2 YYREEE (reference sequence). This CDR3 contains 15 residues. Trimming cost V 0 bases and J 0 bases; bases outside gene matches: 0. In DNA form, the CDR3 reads TGTGCCAGCAGCTTGGGGGACAGCTCCTACAATGAGCAGTTCTTC. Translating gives CASSLGDSSYNEQFF.

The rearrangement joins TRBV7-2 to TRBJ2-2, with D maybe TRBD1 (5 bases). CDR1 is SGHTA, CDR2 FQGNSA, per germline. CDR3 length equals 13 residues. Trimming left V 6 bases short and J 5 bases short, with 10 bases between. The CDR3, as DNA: TGTGCCAGCAGGCTAGGGGAAACCGGGGAGCTGTTTTTT. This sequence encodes CASRLGETGELFF.

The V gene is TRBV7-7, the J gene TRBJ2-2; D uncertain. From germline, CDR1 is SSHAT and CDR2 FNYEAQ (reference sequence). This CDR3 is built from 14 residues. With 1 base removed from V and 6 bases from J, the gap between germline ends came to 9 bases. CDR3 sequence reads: CASSLGNRAGELFF. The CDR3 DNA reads TGTGCCAGCAGCTTAGGAAACAGAGCCGGGGAGCTGTTTTTT.

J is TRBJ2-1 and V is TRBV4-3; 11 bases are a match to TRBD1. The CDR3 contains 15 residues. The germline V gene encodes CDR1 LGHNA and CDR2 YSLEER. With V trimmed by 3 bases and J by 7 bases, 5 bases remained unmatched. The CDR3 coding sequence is TGCGCCAGCAGCCACCAGGGACAGGGGGAAAATGAGCAGTTCTTC. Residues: CASSHQGQGENEQFF.

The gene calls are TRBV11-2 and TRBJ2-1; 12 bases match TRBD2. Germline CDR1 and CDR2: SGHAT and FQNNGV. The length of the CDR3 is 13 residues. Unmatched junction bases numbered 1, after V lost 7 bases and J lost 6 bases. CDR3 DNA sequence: TGTGCCAGCAAGACTAGCGGGGGCAATGAGCAGTTCTTC. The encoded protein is CASKTSGGNEQFF.

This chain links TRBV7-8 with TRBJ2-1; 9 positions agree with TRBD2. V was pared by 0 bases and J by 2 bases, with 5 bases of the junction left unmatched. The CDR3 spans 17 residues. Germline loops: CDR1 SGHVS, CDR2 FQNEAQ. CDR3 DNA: TGTGCCAGCAGCTTAGCGGCGACTAGCGGCCCCTACAATGAGCAGTTCTTC. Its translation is CASSLAATSGPYNEQFF.

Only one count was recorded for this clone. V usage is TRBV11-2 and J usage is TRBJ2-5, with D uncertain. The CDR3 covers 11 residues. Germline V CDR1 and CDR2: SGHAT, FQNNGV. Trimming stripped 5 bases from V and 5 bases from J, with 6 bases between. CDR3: CASSRSETQYF. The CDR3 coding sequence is TGTGCCAGCAGCCGGTCGGAGACCCAGTACTTC. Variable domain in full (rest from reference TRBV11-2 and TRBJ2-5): EAGVAQSPRYKIIEKRQSVAFWCNPISGHATLYWYQQILGQGPKLLIQFQNNGVVDDSQLPKDRFSAERLKGVDSTLKIQPAKLEDSAVYLCASSRSETQYFGPGTRLLVL.

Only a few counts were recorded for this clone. The CDR3 loop is CASSQGGTGRLREKLFF. The CDR3 coding sequence is TGTGCCAGCAGCCAAGGTGGGACAGGGAGGTTAAGGGAAAAACTGTTTTTT. The gene calls are TRBV4-2 and TRBJ1-4; 9 positions agree with TRBD1. From germline, CDR1 is LGHNA and CDR2 YNFKEQ. This CDR3 is 17 amino acids long. The junction had 11 bases not matched to a gene; V was cut back by 1 base and J by 8 bases.

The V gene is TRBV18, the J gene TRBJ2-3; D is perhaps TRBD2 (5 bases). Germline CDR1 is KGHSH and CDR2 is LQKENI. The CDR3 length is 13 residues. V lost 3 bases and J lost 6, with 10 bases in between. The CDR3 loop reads CASSPPGGDTQYF. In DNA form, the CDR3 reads TGTGCCAGCTCACCCCCAGGCGGGGATACGCAGTATTTT.

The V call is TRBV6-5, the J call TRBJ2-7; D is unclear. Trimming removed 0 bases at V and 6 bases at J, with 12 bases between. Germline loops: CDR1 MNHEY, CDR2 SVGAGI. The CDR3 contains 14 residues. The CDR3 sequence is CASSYSRMALEQYF. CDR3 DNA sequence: TGTGCCAGCAGTTACTCGAGGATGGCTCTCGAGCAGTACTTC.

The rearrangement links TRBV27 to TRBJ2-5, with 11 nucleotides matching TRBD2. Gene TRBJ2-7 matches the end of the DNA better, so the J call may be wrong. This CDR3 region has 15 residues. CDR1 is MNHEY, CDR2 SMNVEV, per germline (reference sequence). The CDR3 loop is CASSFGGLADYEQYF. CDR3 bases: TGTGCCAGCAGTTTCGGGGGACTAGCGGACTACGAGCAGTACTTC.

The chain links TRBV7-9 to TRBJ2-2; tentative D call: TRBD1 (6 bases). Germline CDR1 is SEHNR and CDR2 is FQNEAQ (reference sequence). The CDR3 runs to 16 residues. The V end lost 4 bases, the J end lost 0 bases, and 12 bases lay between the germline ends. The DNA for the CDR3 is TGTGCCAGCAGCTCCTCCGGGACATCGAACACCGGGGAGCTGTTTTTT. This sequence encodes CASSSSGTSNTGELFF. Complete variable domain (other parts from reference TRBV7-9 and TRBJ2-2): DTGVSQNPRHKITKRGQNVTFRCDPISEHNRLYWYRQTLGQGPEFLTYFQNEAQLEKSRLLSDRFSAERPKGSFSTLEIQRTEQGDSAMYLCASSSSGTSNTGELFFGEGSRLTVL.

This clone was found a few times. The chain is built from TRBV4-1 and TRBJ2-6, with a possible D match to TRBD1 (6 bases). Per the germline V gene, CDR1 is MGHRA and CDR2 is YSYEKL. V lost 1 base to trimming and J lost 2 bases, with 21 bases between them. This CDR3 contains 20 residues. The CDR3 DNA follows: TGCGCCAGCAGCCAAGTTAGATCCTGGACAGACTTAACTGGGGCCAACGTCCTGACTTTC. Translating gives CASSQVRSWTDLTGANVLTF.

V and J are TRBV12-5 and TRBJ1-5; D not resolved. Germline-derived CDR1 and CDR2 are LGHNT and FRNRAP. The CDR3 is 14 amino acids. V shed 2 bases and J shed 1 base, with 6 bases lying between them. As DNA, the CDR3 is TGTGCTAGTGGTTTGTCGGGGAGCAATCAGCCCCAGCATTTT. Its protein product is CASGLSGSNQPQHF.

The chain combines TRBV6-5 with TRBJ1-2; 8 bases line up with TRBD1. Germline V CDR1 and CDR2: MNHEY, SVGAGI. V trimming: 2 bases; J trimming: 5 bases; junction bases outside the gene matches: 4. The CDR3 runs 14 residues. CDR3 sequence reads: CASSYDHRGYGYTF. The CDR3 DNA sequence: TGTGCCAGCAGTTACGACCACAGGGGGTATGGCTACACCTTC.

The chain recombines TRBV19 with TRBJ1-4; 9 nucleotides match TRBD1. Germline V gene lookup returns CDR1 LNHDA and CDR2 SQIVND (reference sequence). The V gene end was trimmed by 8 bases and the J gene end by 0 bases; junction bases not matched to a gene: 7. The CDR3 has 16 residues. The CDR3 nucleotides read TGTGCCAGTCAACCCCGGACAGGGGCAACTAATGAAAAACTGTTTTTT. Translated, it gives CASQPRTGATNEKLFF. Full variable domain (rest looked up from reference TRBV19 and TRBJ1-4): DGGITQSPKYLFRKEGQNVTLSCEQNLNHDAMYWYRQDPGQGLRLIYYSQIVNDFQKGDIAEGYSVSREKKESFPLTVTSAQKNPTAFYLCASQPRTGATNEKLFFGSGTQLSVL.